Each of the 16 T cell receptor beta chains below was sequenced from the same sample in a study of blood T cells in healthy people across ages. Through a sample-barcoded 5' primer and a J-beta primer mix, a second PCR was run for roughly 6 to 11 cycles. TCRdb processed the 5' RACE reads anew with MiXCR; each CDR3 protein has one entry. Found here are approximately 1.5 million distinct CDR3 sequences, approximately 42% of them singletons; the top ten hold under 5%. Sequences were obtained from blood. The receptors stem from a woman between 18 and 30 years old in good health.

This clonotype was counted ten times or more. This CDR3 reads CASSSTGDSPYEQYF. CDR3 coding DNA: TGTGCCAGCAGTTCCACAGGGGATAGTCCCTACGAGCAGTACTTC. The V and J genes are TRBV28 and TRBJ2-7; 7 bases align to TRBD1. The CDR3 is 15 residues long. Germline V gene sequence: CDR1 MDHEN, CDR2 SYDVKM. Trimming cost V 4 bases and J 2 bases; bases outside gene matches: 8.

This clonotype was recorded once. Germline and junction disagree at one end, which may indicate a read error. CDR3 DNA sequence: TGTGCCAGCAGCCAGCGGACAGGGATCGACTACAATGAACAGTTCTTC. This codes for CASSQRTGIDYNEQFF. The chain couples TRBV7-2 to TRBJ2-1, with 8 bases aligning to TRBD1. Germline assignment: CDR1 SGHTA and CDR2 FQGNSA. This CDR3 has 16 residues.

V is TRBV3-1 and J is TRBJ2-1; weak D call: TRBD2 (6 bases). CDR1 is LGHDT, CDR2 YNNKEL, per germline (reference sequence). The V end lost 4 bases, the J end lost 5 bases, and 15 bases lay between the germline ends. The CDR3 is 15 amino acids. CDR3: CASSPQTRKDNEQFF. CDR3 bases: TGTGCCAGCAGCCCTCAGACTAGGAAGGACAATGAGCAGTTCTTC.

This clonotype appeared many times. V gene TRBV13 combines with J gene TRBJ2-1; D is ambiguous. V was clipped by 5 bases and J by 0 bases, with 11 bases between them. CDR1 and CDR2 from the germline V gene are PRHDT and FYEKMQ (reference sequence). CDR3 length: 15 amino acids. The CDR3 DNA sequence: TGTGCCAGCAGCCCTGACGGTTACTCCTACAATGAGCAGTTCTTC. Residues: CASSPDGYSYNEQFF.

This clonotype was observed a few times. This chain joins TRBV12-3 or TRBV12-4 and TRBJ2-5; D tentatively fits TRBD1 or TRBD2 (5 bases each). Deletions cut 1 base from V and 7 bases from J, with 10 bases between. There are 13 residues in the CDR3. The CDR3 loop is CASSLDQGVTQYF. The DNA for the CDR3 is TGTGCCAGCAGTTTAGACCAGGGAGTGACCCAGTACTTC.

This clonotype was recorded only once. J is TRBJ2-7 and V is TRBV30; D is undetermined. Germline CDR1 GTSNPN, CDR2 SVGIG (reference sequence). Between the trimmed V and J ends, which lost 2 bases and 2 bases, there was a span of 7 bases. There are 12 residues in the CDR3. CDR3 sequence reads: CAWSPYPYEQYF. Here the CDR3 DNA reads TGTGCCTGGAGTCCCTATCCCTACGAGCAGTACTTC. Supplemented by reference TRBV30 and TRBJ2-7, the full variable domain reads SQTIHQWPATLVQPVGSPLSLECTVEGTSNPNLYWYRQAAGRGLQLLFYSVGIGQISSEVPQNLSASRPQDRQFILSSKKLLLSDSGFYLCAWSPYPYEQYFGPGTRLTVT.

This chain links TRBV7-9 with TRBJ2-3; 7 bases agree with TRBD2. The germline V gene encodes CDR1 SEHNR and CDR2 FQNEAQ (reference sequence). Trimming removed 5 bases from V and 2 bases from J; junction bases left unmatched: 10. This CDR3 is built from 16 residues. The CDR3 loop reads CASSRPPGLLTDTQYF. CDR3 bases: TGTGCCAGCAGCCGTCCTCCGGGACTACTCACAGATACGCAGTATTTT.

The CDR3 sequence: CASQEYRGGDEQFF. Written as DNA, the CDR3 is TGCGCCAGCCAAGAGTATCGGGGGGGCGATGAGCAGTTCTTC. The chain is built from TRBV4-1 and TRBJ2-1; TRBD2 matches 8 bases. CDR1 and CDR2 (germline): MGHRA, YSYEKL. The trim removed 8 bases at V and 8 bases at J, leaving 11 bases unmatched. This CDR3 is built from 14 residues.

The chain recombines TRBV5-6 with TRBJ2-1, with D possibly matching TRBD1 (5 bases). The CDR3 contains 15 residues. Germline lookup yields CDR1 SGHDT and CDR2 YYEEEE. Trimming removed 0 bases from V and 0 bases from J, with 7 bases in between. CDR3: CASSLEQVSYNEQFF. In nucleotides, the CDR3 is TGTGCCAGCAGCTTGGAACAGGTCTCCTACAATGAGCAGTTCTTC.

The rearrangement joins TRBV9 to TRBJ2-6; maybe TRBD1 (5 bases). V shed 4 bases and J shed 0 bases, with 17 bases lying between them. The CDR3 runs 18 residues. Germline values: CDR1 SGDLS, CDR2 YYNGEE. This chain's CDR3 is CASSPRQQASSGANVLTF. CDR3 nucleotide sequence: TGTGCCAGCAGCCCGAGACAGCAGGCGTCCTCTGGGGCCAACGTCCTGACTTTC.

This chain links TRBV20-1 with TRBJ2-3; 7 bases map to TRBD1. V trimming: 2 bases; J trimming: 3 bases; junction bases outside the gene matches: 5. The CDR3 runs to 14 residues. Germline V gives CDR1 DFQATT, CDR2 SNEGSKA (reference sequence). CDR3 nucleotides: TGCAGTGCTAGAAAACAGGGGATTACAGATACGCAGTATTTT. This gives the protein CSARKQGITDTQYF.

There are a few counts of this clonotype. The V and J genes are TRBV4-3 and TRBJ2-7; 11 bases align to TRBD1. The CDR3 extends over 16 amino acids. The germline V gene has CDR1 LGHNA and CDR2 YSLEER. The J segment lost 4 bases and the V segment lost 2 bases, leaving 7 bases of the junction unmatched. The CDR3, as DNA: TGCGCCAGCAGCCAACACTGGACAGGGGGCGATTACGAGCAGTACTTC. Translation gives CASSQHWTGGDYEQYF.

This clonotype has just a few counts. The CDR3 coding sequence is TGTGCCAGCAGTGCCGGGGCGGGAGTATATGAGACCCAGTACTTC. Translated: CASSAGAGVYETQYF. The chain has TRBV12-3 or TRBV12-4 and TRBJ2-5, with 7 positions matching TRBD2. The CDR3 has 15 amino acids. The V segment lost 5 bases and the J segment 5 bases; nucleotides outside the gene matches: 11.

This chain joins TRBV7-9 and TRBJ2-1, with TRBD2 matching over 9 bases. J was trimmed by 4 bases and V by 5 bases; bases with no gene match: 6. Germline lookup yields CDR1 SEHNR and CDR2 FQNEAQ (reference sequence). The CDR3 is 15 residues long. This CDR3 is CASSISLAGYNEQFF. The CDR3 DNA follows: TGTGCCAGCAGCATAAGTCTAGCGGGATACAATGAGCAGTTCTTC.

The chain has TRBV12-3 or TRBV12-4 and TRBJ1-2; unclear D gene. There are 15 residues in the CDR3. Deletions cut 4 bases from V and 4 bases from J, with 16 bases between. The CDR3 is CASSYGPLLGYGYTF. CDR3 DNA sequence: TGTGCCAGCAGTTACGGACCTCTCCTCGGCTATGGCTACACCTTC.

This clonotype was observed a handful of times. The chain links TRBV20-1 to TRBJ2-7, with unresolved D. With 0 bases removed from V and 0 bases from J, the gap between germline ends came to 15 bases. Germline loops: CDR1 DFQATT, CDR2 SNEGSKA (reference sequence). The length of the CDR3 is 16 residues. CDR3 in amino acids: CSARDQYIQSSYEQYF. The CDR3 DNA reads as TGCAGTGCTAGAGATCAGTACATTCAGAGCTCCTACGAGCAGTACTTC.